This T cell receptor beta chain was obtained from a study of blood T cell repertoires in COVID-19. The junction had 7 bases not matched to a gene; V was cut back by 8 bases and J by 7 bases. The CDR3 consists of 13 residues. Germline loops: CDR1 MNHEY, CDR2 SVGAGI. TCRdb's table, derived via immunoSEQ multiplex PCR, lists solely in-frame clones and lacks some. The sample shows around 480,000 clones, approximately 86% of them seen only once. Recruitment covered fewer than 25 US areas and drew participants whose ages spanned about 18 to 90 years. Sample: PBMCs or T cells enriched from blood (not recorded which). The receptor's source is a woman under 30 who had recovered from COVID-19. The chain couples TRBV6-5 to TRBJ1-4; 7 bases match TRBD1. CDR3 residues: CASGTAGSEKLFF. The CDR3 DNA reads TGTGCCAGCGGGACAGCGGGCTCTGAAAAACTGTTTTTT.